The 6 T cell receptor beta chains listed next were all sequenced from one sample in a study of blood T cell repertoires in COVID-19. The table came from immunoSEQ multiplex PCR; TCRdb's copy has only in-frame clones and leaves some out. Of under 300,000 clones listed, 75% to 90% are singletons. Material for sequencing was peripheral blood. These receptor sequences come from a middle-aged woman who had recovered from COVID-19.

CDR3 sequence: CASSLEWSSYNEQFF. For the CDR3, the DNA is TGTGCCAGCAGCTTAGAATGGAGCTCCTACAATGAGCAGTTCTTC. The V call is TRBV7-6, the J call TRBJ2-1; no reliable D call. Germline loops: CDR1 SGHVS, CDR2 FNYEAQ. The CDR3 extends over 15 amino acids. V was pared by 1 base and J by 0 bases, with 7 bases between. Using reference TRBV7-6 and TRBJ2-1 for the parts outside the CDR3, the full variable domain is GAGVSQSPRYKVTKRGQDVALRCDPISGHVSLYWYRQALGQGPEFLTYFNYEAQQDKSGLPNDRFSAERPEGSISTLTIQRTEQRDSAMYRCASSLEWSSYNEQFFGPGTRLTVL.

The chain's CDR3 is CATSAAGDNSPLHF. CDR3 coding DNA: TGTGCCACCAGTGCGGCAGGGGATAATTCACCCCTCCACTTT. The rearrangement links TRBV24-1 to TRBJ1-6; D perhaps matches TRBD1 (6 bases). The ends were cut back, 5 bases at V and 5 bases at J, with 9 bases in the middle. CDR3 length: 14 amino acids. Germline loops: CDR1 KGHDR, CDR2 SFDVKD.

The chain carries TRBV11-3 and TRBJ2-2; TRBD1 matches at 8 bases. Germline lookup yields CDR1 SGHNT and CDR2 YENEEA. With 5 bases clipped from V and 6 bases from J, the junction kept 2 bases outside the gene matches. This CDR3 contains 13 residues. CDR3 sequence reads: CASSQQGAGELFF. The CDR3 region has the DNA TGTGCCAGCAGCCAACAGGGGGCCGGGGAGCTGTTTTTT.

The CDR3 sequence is CASSTDRVRDGYTF. The CDR3 DNA reads as TGTGCCAGTAGTACAGACAGGGTCCGGGATGGCTACACCTTC. The chain uses TRBV19 and TRBJ1-2; 7 bases fit TRBD1. V shed 4 bases, J shed 6 bases, and the junction held 8 bases outside the gene matches. The germline gives CDR1 LNHDA, CDR2 SQIVND (reference sequence). The CDR3 extends over 14 amino acids.

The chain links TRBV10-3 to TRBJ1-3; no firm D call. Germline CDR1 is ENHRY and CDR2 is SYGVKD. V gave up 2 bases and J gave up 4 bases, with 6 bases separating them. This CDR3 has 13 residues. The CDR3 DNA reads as TGTGCCATCAGTGAGCCACAGGGAAACACCATATATTTT. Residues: CAISEPQGNTIYF.

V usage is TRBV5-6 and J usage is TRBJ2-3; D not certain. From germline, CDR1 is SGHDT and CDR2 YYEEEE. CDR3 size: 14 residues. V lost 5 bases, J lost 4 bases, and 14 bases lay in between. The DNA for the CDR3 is TGTGCCAGCAGTTATAACTTTATGGCAGATACGCAGTATTTT. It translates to CASSYNFMADTQYF.